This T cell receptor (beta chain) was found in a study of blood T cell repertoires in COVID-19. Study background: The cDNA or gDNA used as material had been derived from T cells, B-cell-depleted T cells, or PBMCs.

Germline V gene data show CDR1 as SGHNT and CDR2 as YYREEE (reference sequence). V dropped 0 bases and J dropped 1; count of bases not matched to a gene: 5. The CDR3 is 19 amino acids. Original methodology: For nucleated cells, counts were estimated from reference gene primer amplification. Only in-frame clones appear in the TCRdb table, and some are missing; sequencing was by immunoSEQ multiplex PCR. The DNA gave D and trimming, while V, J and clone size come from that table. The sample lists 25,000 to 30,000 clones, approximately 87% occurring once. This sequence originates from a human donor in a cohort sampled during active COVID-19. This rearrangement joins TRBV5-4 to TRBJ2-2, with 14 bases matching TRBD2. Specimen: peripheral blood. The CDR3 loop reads CASSLARGTSGGNTGELFF. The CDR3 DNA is TGTGCCAGCAGCTTGGCGAGGGGGACTAGCGGGGGGAACACCGGGGAGCTGTTTTTT.